This TCR beta chain was obtained from a study of cytotoxic CD8 clonotypes in ibrutinib-treated CLL. Whole-study context: The cohort had 10 to 11 relapsed/refractory and 15 treatment-naive patients, about 18 IGHV unmutated. Study results and limitations: Clonality rose at ibrutinib response and fell back toward baseline at progression.

The CDR3 is 15 residues long. With 4 bases clipped from V and 0 bases from J, the junction kept 4 bases outside the gene matches. CDR1 SGHNT and CDR2 YENEEA come from the germline V gene. For this clone: Its antigen is not identified.

Profiled with immunoSEQ multiplex PCR; TCRdb holds only in-frame clones, not every one. The sample lists 150,000 to 250,000 clones; 72% were seen once. This material consisted of PBMCs, taken after 24 months of ibrutinib treatment. This receptor was obtained from a human donor with chronic lymphocytic leukemia. This chain links TRBV11-3 with TRBJ2-7, with TRBD1 matching over 9 bases. CDR3 DNA: TGTGCCAGCAGCTCCGGGACAGGGAACTCCTACGAGCAGTACTTC. This translates into CASSSGTGNSYEQYF.